The 29 T cell receptor beta chains below all came from one sample that was sequenced in a study of CD8+CD57+ T cells in acquired aplastic anemia. Template material for TCR beta VDJ and CDR3 profiling consisted of genomic DNA. MiXCR, run by TCRdb on the reads, gives a single entry per CDR3 protein. The sample lists 200,000 or so distinct CDR3 sequences, over 60% occurring once. Sequencing was performed on sorted CD4+, CD8+, or CD8+CD57+ T cells (not recorded which) from PBMCs. Receptors originate from a human donor with severe aplastic anemia or a healthy control (not recorded which).

The chain joins TRBV20-1 to TRBJ2-7; TRBD2 is a possible D gene (6 bases). Germline values: CDR1 DFQATT, CDR2 SNEGSKA (reference sequence). Trimming stripped 5 bases from V and 5 bases from J, with 16 bases between. The CDR3 runs 13 residues. CDR3 in DNA: TGCAGTGCTCGGGAGTTCGGTAAGAACGAGCAGTACTTC. Its translation: CSAREFGKNEQYF.

This clonotype was recorded at least ten times. The chain employs TRBV9 and TRBJ2-7; 9 bases align to TRBD1. Losses at the gene ends were 3 bases for V and 5 bases for J; bases not matched to a gene: 6. Looked up from germline, CDR1 is SGDLS and CDR2 is YYNGEE. The CDR3 has 14 residues. The CDR3 nucleotides are TGTGCCAGCAGCGCCCGGGGGGACAGGGACGAGCAGTACTTC. Amino acids: CASSARGDRDEQYF.

This clonotype is a singleton in its sample. The rearrangement links TRBV5-1 to TRBJ2-1, with D possibly being TRBD2 (5 bases). The CDR3 covers 14 residues. V lost 0 bases and J 10 bases, leaving 14 bases between the germline ends. CDR1 is SGHRS and CDR2 is YFSETQ in the germline V gene. CDR3 in amino acids: CASSLGHGVMEQFF. DNA of the CDR3: TGCGCCAGCAGCTTGGGGCACGGGGTCATGGAGCAGTTCTTC. The full variable domain, completed using reference TRBV5-1 and TRBJ2-1, is KAGVTQTPRYLIKTRGQQVTLSCSPISGHRSVSWYQQTPGQGLQFLFEYFSETQRNKGNFPGRFSGRQFSNSRSEMNVSTLELGDSALYLCASSLGHGVMEQFFGPGTRLTVL.

V and J are TRBV7-3 and TRBJ1-5; possible D gene TRBD1, 5 bases. Trimming took 3 bases from V and 4 from J, leaving 10 bases between them. The length of the CDR3 is 14 residues. Germline lookup yields CDR1 SGHTA and CDR2 FQGTGA. CDR3 protein: CASSLTANNQPQHF. CDR3 in DNA: TGTGCCAGCAGCTTGACAGCGAATAATCAGCCCCAGCATTTT.

The chain recombines TRBV7-8 with TRBJ2-1; 8 bases agree with TRBD2. The CDR3 spans 15 residues. After removal of 0 bases from V and 4 bases from J, the junction contained 2 bases not matched to a gene. The germline gives CDR1 SGHVS, CDR2 FQNEAQ. For the CDR3, the DNA is TGTGCCAGCAGCTTAGCCGAGCGGGAGTACAATGAGCAGTTCTTC. Translation: CASSLAEREYNEQFF.

The chain uses TRBV2 and TRBJ1-5; 7 bases fit TRBD1. The CDR3 has 14 residues. The V segment lost 8 bases and the J segment 4 bases; nucleotides outside the gene matches: 8. Germline V gene lookup returns CDR1 SNHLY and CDR2 FYNNEI. The CDR3 here is CASVMSGGNQPQHF. The DNA of the CDR3 is TGTGCCAGCGTCATGTCAGGGGGGAATCAGCCCCAGCATTTT.

The chain is built from TRBV11-2 and TRBJ2-3; possible D gene TRBD2, 7 bases. Trimming removed 4 bases at V and 2 bases at J, with 13 bases between. Germline V gene data show CDR1 as SGHAT and CDR2 as FQNNGV. The CDR3 totals 15 residues. The CDR3 loop is CASSYGGPLTDTQYF. CDR3 DNA sequence: TGTGCCAGCAGCTACGGGGGGCCTCTCACAGATACGCAGTATTTT. The full variable domain, completed using reference TRBV11-2 and TRBJ2-3, is EAGVAQSPRYKIIEKRQSVAFWCNPISGHATLYWYQQILGQGPKLLIQFQNNGVVDDSQLPKDRFSAERLKGVDSTLKIQPAKLEDSAVYLCASSYGGPLTDTQYFGPGTRLTVL.

The chain carries TRBV9 and TRBJ2-3; 9 bases agree with TRBD1. V shed 0 bases and J 5 bases; nucleotides not matched to a gene: 7. The CDR3 totals 16 residues. The germline CDR1 and CDR2 sequences are SGDLS and YYNGEE. The CDR3 bases are TGTGCCAGCAGCGTAGATGCCGGGACAGGGAAAGATACGCAGTATTTT. It encodes CASSVDAGTGKDTQYF.

Comment on this clonotype: The CDR3 does not end in the conserved phenylalanine or tryptophan, so this is likely a read error. This chain connects TRBV15 to TRBJ2-1; 9 bases align to TRBD2. Germline CDR1 is LNHNV and CDR2 is YYDKDF (reference sequence). This CDR3 contains 20 residues. V shed 0 bases and J 7 bases; nucleotides not matched to a gene: 19. The CDR3 loop reads CATSRDRFREAGGPWNEQFS. The DNA for the CDR3 is TGTGCCACCAGCAGAGATAGATTTAGGGAGGCGGGAGGGCCCTGGAATGAGCAGTTCTCC.

This rearrangement joins TRBV6-1 to TRBJ1-5; possible D gene TRBD1, 5 bases. This CDR3 has 15 residues. The V end was cut by 6 bases, the J end by 4 bases, with 16 bases between. Germline V gene data show CDR1 as MNHNS and CDR2 as SASEGT. DNA of the CDR3: TGTGCCAGCAGGTTGGGGGAAGGAGGAAATCAGCCCCAGCATTTT. Translated: CASRLGEGGNQPQHF.

The genes are TRBV20-1 and TRBJ1-4; maybe TRBD1 (5 bases). The CDR3 consists of 14 residues. The germline V and J ends were trimmed by 0 bases and 10 bases, with 15 bases remaining between them. Germline loops: CDR1 DFQATT, CDR2 SNEGSKA (reference sequence). CDR3 residues: CSARDGGGGRKLFF. CDR3 coding DNA: TGCAGTGCTAGAGATGGAGGCGGGGGACGAAAACTGTTTTTT.

Here the CDR3 reads CSVERGGQNEQYF. CDR3 sequence (DNA): TGCAGCGTTGAGAGAGGGGGGCAGAACGAGCAGTACTTC. The chain couples TRBV29-1 to TRBJ2-7; TRBD1 or TRBD2 may be the D gene (6 bases each). The CDR3 extends over 13 amino acids. The germline CDR1 and CDR2 sequences are SQVTM and ANQGSEA. Trimming took off 3 bases at V and 5 bases at J, with 14 bases between the two ends.

As to this clonotype: Compared with germline, one end of the junction differs, possibly owing to a read error. The chain joins TRBV15 to TRBJ2-5; 11 bases agree with TRBD1. The CDR3 consists of 13 residues. Germline V CDR1 and CDR2: LNHNV, YYDKDF (reference sequence). In DNA, the CDR3 is TGTGCCACCAGCAGAACAGGACAGGGGGCGGCGGACTTC. It is translated as CATSRTGQGAADF.

The chain has TRBV29-1 and TRBJ2-1; D is undetermined. CDR1 and CDR2 (germline): SQVTM, ANQGSEA. The CDR3 is made up of 12 amino acids. V shed 4 bases and J shed 5 bases, with 9 bases lying between them. This CDR3 is CSVAPGNNEQFF. CDR3 coding DNA: TGCAGCGTTGCCCCGGGCAACAATGAGCAGTTCTTC.

This clonotype was counted between two and nine times. The chain uses TRBV20-1 and TRBJ1-2; possibly TRBD1 for D (6 bases). The CDR3 loop spans 13 amino acids. In germline, CDR1 is DFQATT, CDR2 SNEGSKA (reference sequence). The V end lost 5 bases, the J end lost 1 base, and 11 bases lay between the germline ends. The CDR3 loop is CSAWDTGNYGYTF. Here the CDR3 DNA reads TGCAGTGCTTGGGACACCGGTAACTATGGCTACACCTTC.

In this sample, this clonotype turned up many times. This rearrangement joins TRBV6-2 or TRBV6-3 to TRBJ2-2, with D perhaps TRBD1 or TRBD2 (5 bases each). The CDR3 consists of 15 residues. Germline V lookup: CDR1 MNHEY, CDR2 SVGEGT. V was cut by 8 bases and J by 7 bases, with 20 bases left in between. CDR3 amino acids: CASCRDPTTSGELFF. The DNA for the CDR3 is TGTGCCAGCTGTCGGGACCCAACTACGAGCGGGGAGCTGTTTTTT.

As regards this clonotype: One end of the junction is discordant with germline, which a read error may explain. V usage is TRBV24-1 and J usage is TRBJ1-1; possibly TRBD1 for D (5 bases). CDR1 is KGHDR, CDR2 SFDVKD, per germline. This CDR3 spans 13 amino acids. CDR3 sequence reads: CATSFGGNAEAFF. CDR3 nucleotide sequence: TGTGCCACCAGTTTTGGGGGGAACGCTGAAGCTTTCTTT.

The V call is TRBV15, the J call TRBJ1-2; D gene unclear. Trimming took off 1 base at V and 5 bases at J, with 11 bases between the two ends. There are 14 residues in the CDR3. The germline V gene encodes CDR1 LNHNV and CDR2 YYDKDF (reference sequence). The CDR3 sequence is CATSRAGSRYGYTF. The DNA of the CDR3 is TGTGCCACCAGCAGAGCGGGCAGCCGATATGGCTACACCTTC.

V gene TRBV6-5 combines with J gene TRBJ1-3; D ambiguous. This CDR3 region has 14 residues. Trimming took off 2 bases at V and 6 bases at J, with 11 bases between the two ends. Germline CDR1 is MNHEY and CDR2 is SVGAGI. The CDR3 loop is CASSYGSQANTIYF. CDR3 DNA: TGTGCCAGCAGTTACGGAAGCCAGGCAAACACCATATATTTT.

The V gene is TRBV7-2, the J gene TRBJ1-1; perhaps TRBD1 as D (6 bases). Germline CDR1 is SGHTA and CDR2 is FQGNSA. CDR3 length equals 14 residues. V was clipped by 11 bases and J by 0 bases, with 16 bases between them. The CDR3 region has the DNA TGTGCCGCCCAAGCGGGGGCAGTGAACACTGAAGCTTTCTTT. Translated: CAAQAGAVNTEAFF.

This clonotype came up many times. The J gene is TRBJ1-2, the V gene TRBV19; D remains unclear. V gave up 3 bases and J gave up 12 bases, with 20 bases separating them. The CDR3 is 14 residues long. Germline CDR1 LNHDA, CDR2 SQIVND (reference sequence). The CDR3 loop reads CASSIRMGSPGDTF. The CDR3 DNA follows: TGTGCCAGTAGTATCAGGATGGGGTCGCCGGGTGACACCTTC.

The chain carries TRBV2 and TRBJ2-7; 9 positions match TRBD1. The ends lost 5 bases at V and 4 bases at J; junction bases unmatched: 6. Germline loops: CDR1 SNHLY, CDR2 FYNNEI. CDR3 length: 14 amino acids. CDR3 protein: CASSIQGALYEQYF. In DNA form, the CDR3 reads TGTGCCAGCAGTATACAGGGGGCCCTGTACGAGCAGTACTTC.

This chain joins TRBV6-1 and TRBJ1-6; 9 nucleotides line up with TRBD1. Losses at the gene ends were 6 bases for V and 9 bases for J; bases not matched to a gene: 9. The CDR3 contains 15 residues. Germline V gene lookup returns CDR1 MNHNS and CDR2 SASEGT. CDR3 amino acids: CASSQGGTGSSPLHF. As DNA, the CDR3 is TGTGCCAGCAGCCAGGGGGGGACAGGGAGTTCACCCCTCCACTTT.

For this clonotype: The junction departs from germline at one end; a sequencing error may be responsible. The J gene is TRBJ1-1, the V gene TRBV5-8; D not certain. Germline assignment: CDR1 SGHTS and CDR2 YDEGEE. The CDR3 extends over 9 amino acids. The CDR3 spells CAGTGEASF. The CDR3 nucleotides read TGTGCCGGCACTGGTGAAGCTTCCTTT.

This chain links TRBV7-6 with TRBJ2-5, with 10 nucleotides matching TRBD1. CDR1 is SGHVS and CDR2 is FNYEAQ in the germline V gene. There are 15 residues in the CDR3. V lost 6 bases and J lost 3; bases outside the gene matches: 7. The CDR3 loop is CASSHPGQGKETQYF. The DNA of the CDR3 is TGTGCCAGCAGTCATCCGGGACAGGGGAAAGAGACCCAGTACTTC.

There are many counts of this clonotype. This chain joins TRBV2 and TRBJ1-2; D possibly corresponds to TRBD1 (6 bases). The CDR3 covers 14 residues. In germline, CDR1 is SNHLY, CDR2 FYNNEI. Trimming shortened V by 2 bases and J by 3 bases, and 10 bases separated the two germline ends. The DNA of the CDR3 is TGTGCCAGCAGTGAAATGAGGGGGGACTATGGCTACACCTTC. Protein sequence: CASSEMRGDYGYTF.

The chain combines TRBV7-8 with TRBJ2-5, with 9 bases identical to TRBD2. The CDR3 sequence is 15 residues long. The germline CDR1 and CDR2 sequences are SGHVS and FQNEAQ. V lost 5 bases and J lost 3; bases outside the gene matches: 7. The CDR3 DNA follows: TGTGCCAGCAGCCCCTACCGACTAGCGGAAGAGACCCAGTACTTC. It is translated as CASSPYRLAEETQYF.

Concerning this clonotype: The junction shows a germline mismatch at one end, possibly a read error. V usage is TRBV7-3 and J usage is TRBJ2-1; maybe TRBD2 (5 bases). The CDR3 totals 13 residues. Germline V CDR1 and CDR2: SGHTA, FQGTGA. The CDR3 DNA reads as TGTGCCTGCAGCTTAGGGAGAACCGATGAGCAGTTCTTC. It is translated as CACSLGRTDEQFF.

This rearrangement joins TRBV24-1 to TRBJ2-2, with 11 positions matching TRBD2. Per the germline V gene, CDR1 is KGHDR and CDR2 is SFDVKD. CDR3 length: 17 amino acids. V lost 5 bases, J lost 2 bases, and 6 bases stayed unmatched. The CDR3 spells CATSVELAGVNTGELFF. The CDR3 DNA is TGTGCCACCAGTGTCGAACTAGCGGGGGTAAACACCGGGGAGCTGTTTTTT.